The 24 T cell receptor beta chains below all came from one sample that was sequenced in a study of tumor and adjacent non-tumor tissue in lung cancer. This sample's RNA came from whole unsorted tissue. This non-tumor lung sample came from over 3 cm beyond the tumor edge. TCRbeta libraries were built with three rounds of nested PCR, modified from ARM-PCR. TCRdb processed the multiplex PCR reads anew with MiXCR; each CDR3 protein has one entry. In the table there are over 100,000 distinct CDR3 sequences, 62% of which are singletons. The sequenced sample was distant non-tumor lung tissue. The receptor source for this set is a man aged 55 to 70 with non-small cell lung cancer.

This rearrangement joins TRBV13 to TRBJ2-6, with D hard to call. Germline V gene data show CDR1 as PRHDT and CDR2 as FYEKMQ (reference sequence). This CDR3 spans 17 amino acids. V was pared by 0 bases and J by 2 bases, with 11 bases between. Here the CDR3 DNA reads TGTGCCAGCAGCTTAGGGGGTTTAGACCCTGGGGCCAACGTCCTGACTTTC. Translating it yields CASSLGGLDPGANVLTF. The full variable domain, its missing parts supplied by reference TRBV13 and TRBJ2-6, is AAGVIQSPRHLIKEKRETATLKCYPIPRHDTVYWYQQGPGQDPQFLISFYEKMQSDKGSIPDRFSAQQFSDYHSELNMSSLELGDSALYFCASSLGGLDPGANVLTFGAGSRLTVL.

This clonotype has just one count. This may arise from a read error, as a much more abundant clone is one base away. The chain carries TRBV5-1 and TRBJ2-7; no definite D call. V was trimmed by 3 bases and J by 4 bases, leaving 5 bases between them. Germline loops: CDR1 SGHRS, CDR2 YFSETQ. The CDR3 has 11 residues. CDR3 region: CASSWGYEQYF. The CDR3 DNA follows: TGCGCCAGCAGCTGGGGTTACGAGCAGTACTTC.

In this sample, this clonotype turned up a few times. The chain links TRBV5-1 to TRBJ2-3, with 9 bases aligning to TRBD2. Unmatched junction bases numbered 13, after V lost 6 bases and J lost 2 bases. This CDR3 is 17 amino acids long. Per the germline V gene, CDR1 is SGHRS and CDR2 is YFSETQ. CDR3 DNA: TGCGCCAGCAACCTTGGAGCCCTAGCGGGGTCCACAGATACGCAGTATTTT. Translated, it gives CASNLGALAGSTDTQYF.

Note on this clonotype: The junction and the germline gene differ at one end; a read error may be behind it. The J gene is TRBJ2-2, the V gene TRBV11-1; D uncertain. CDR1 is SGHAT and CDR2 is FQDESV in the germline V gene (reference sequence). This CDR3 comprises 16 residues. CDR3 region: CASSLGGGLNTGQLFF. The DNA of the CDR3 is TGTGCCAGCAGCTTAGGGGGTGGCCTAAACACCGGGCAGCTGTTTTTT.

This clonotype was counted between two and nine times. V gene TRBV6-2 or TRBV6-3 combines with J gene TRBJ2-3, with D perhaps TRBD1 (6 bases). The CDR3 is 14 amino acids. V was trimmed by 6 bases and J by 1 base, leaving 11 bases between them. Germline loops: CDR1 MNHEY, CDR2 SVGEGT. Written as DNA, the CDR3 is TGTGCCAGCAGAGGGGCAGGGGGCACAGATACGCAGTATTTT. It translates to CASRGAGGTDTQYF.

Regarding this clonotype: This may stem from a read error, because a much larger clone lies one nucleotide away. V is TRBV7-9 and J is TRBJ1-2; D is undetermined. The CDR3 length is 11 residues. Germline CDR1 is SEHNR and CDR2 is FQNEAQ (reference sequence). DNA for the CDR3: TGTACCAGCAGCCCCATGGGTGGCTACACCTTC. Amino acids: CTSSPMGGYTF.

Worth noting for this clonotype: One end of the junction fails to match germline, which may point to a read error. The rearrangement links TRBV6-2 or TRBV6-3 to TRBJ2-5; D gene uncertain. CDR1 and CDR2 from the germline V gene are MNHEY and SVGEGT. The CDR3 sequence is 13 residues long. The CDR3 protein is CANSYSHRETQYF. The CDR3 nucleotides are TGTGCCAACAGTTACAGCCATCGAGAGACCCAGTACTTC.

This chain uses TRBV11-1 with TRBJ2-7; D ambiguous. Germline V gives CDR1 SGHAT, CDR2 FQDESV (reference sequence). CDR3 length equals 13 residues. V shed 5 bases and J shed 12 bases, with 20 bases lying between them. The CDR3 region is CASSLSVGEPRYF. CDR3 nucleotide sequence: TGTGCCAGCAGCCTTTCTGTAGGTGAGCCGCGGTACTTC.

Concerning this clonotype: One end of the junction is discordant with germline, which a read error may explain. In nucleotides, the CDR3 is TGCGCCAGCAGCTTGGCGCAGAACACCGTGGAGCTGTCTTTT. It encodes CASSLAQNTVELSF. The chain combines TRBV5-1 with TRBJ2-2; D remains unclear. There are 14 residues in the CDR3. The germline CDR1 and CDR2 sequences are SGHRS and YFSETQ. Together with reference TRBV5-1 and TRBJ2-2, the CDR3 gives the full variable domain: KAGVTQTPRYLIKTRGQQVTLSCSPISGHRSVSWYQQTPGQGLQFLFEYFSETQRNKGNFPGRFSGRQFSNSRSEMNVSTLELGDSALYLCASSLAQNTVELSFGEGSRLTVL.

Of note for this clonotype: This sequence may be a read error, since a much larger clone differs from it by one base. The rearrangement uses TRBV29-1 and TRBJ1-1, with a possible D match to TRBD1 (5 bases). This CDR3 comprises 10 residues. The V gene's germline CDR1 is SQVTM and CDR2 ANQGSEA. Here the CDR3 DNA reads TGCAGCACCCTGGACACTGAAGCTTCCTTT. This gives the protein CSTLDTEASF.

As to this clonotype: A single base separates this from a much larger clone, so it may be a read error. The CDR3 protein is CVSSSDLSSGANVLTF. CDR3 bases: TGTGTCAGCAGTTCGGACCTTAGCTCTGGGGCCAACGTCCTGACTTTC. The chain combines TRBV6-2 or TRBV6-3 with TRBJ2-6; no clear D gene. Germline V gene lookup returns CDR1 MNHEY and CDR2 SVGEGT. This CDR3 has 16 amino acids.

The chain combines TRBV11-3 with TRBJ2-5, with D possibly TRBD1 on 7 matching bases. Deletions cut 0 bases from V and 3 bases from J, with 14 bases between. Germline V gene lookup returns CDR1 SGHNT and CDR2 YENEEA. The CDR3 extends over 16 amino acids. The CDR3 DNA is TGTGCCAGCAGCTTAGAGTGCGGGACAGTAGAAGAGACCCAGTACTTC. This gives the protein CASSLECGTVEETQYF. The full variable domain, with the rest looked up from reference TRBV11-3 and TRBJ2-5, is EAGVVQSPRYKIIEKKQPVAFWCNPISGHNTLYWYLQNLGQGPELLIRYENEEAVDDSQLPKDRFSAERLKGVDSTLKIQPAELGDSAVYLCASSLECGTVEETQYFGPGTRLLVL.

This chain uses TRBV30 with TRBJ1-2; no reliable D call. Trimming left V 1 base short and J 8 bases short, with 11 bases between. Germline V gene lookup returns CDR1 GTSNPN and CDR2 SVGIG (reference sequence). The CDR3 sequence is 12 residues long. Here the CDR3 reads CAWSAPLWGYTF. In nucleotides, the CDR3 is TGTGCCTGGAGTGCCCCGTTATGGGGCTACACCTTC. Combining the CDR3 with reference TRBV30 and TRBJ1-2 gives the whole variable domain SQTIHQWPATLVQPVGSPLSLECTVEGTSNPNLYWYRQAAGRGLQLLFYSVGIGQISSEVPQNLSASRPQDRQFILSSKKLLLSDSGFYLCAWSAPLWGYTFGSGTRLTVV.

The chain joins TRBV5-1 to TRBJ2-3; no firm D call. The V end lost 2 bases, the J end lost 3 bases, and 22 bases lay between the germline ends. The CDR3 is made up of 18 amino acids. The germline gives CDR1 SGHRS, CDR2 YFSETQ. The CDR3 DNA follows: TGCGCCAGCAGCTTCACGGCTAGACTCCCGAGTCAGACAGATACGCAGTATTTT. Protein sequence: CASSFTARLPSQTDTQYF. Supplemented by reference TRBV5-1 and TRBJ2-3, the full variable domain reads KAGVTQTPRYLIKTRGQQVTLSCSPISGHRSVSWYQQTPGQGLQFLFEYFSETQRNKGNFPGRFSGRQFSNSRSEMNVSTLELGDSALYLCASSFTARLPSQTDTQYFGPGTRLTVL.

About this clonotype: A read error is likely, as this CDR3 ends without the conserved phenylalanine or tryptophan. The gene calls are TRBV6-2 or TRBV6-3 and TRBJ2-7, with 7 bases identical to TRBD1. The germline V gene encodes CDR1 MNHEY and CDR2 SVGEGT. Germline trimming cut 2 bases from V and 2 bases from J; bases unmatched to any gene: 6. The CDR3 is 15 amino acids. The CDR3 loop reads CASSYRDSGTYEQYL. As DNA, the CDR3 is TGTGCCAGCAGTTACCGGGACAGCGGAACCTACGAGCAGTACCTA.

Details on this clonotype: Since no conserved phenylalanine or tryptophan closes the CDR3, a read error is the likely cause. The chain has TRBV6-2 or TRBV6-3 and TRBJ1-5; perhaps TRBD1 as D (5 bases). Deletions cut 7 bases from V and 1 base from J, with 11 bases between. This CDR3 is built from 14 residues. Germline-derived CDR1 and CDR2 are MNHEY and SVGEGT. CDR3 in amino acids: CASNAAGSNQPQHY. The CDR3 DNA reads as TGTGCCAGCAATGCTGCAGGGAGCAATCAGCCCCAGCATTAT.

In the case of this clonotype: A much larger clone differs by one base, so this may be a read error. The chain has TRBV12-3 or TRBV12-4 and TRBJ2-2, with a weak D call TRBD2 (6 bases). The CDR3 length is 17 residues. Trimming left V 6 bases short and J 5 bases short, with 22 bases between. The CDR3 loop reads CASRRGTRLESTGELFF. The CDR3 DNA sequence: TGTGCCAGCAGACGAGGGACTCGCCTGGAGAGTACCGGGGAGCTGTTTTTT.

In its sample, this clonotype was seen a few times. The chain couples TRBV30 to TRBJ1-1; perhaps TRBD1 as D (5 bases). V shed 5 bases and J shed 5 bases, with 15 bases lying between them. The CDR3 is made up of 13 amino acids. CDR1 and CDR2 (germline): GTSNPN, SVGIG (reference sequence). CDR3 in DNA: TGTGCCTGGGCAAACCCGGGGGTGACTGAAGCTTTCTTT. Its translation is CAWANPGVTEAFF.

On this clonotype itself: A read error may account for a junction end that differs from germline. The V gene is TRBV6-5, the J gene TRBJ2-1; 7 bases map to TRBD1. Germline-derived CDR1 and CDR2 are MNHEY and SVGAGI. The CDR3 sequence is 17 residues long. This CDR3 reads CAGSLKPGQAKYIEQFF. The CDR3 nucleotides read TGTGCCGGCAGCCTTAAACCTGGACAGGCCAAATACATTGAGCAGTTCTTC.

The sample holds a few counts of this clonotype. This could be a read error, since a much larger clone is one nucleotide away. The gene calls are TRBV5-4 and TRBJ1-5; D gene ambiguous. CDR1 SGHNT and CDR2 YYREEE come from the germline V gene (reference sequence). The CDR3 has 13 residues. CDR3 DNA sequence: TGTGCCAACAGCGCAGGAGCTAATCAGCCCCAGCATTTT. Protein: CANSAGANQPQHF.

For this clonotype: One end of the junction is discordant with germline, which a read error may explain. Written as DNA, the CDR3 is TGCAGCTCTTCGGGGCTCGCCACTGAAGCATTCTTT. It specifies CSSSGLATEAFF. The gene calls are TRBV29-1 and TRBJ1-1; tentative D call: TRBD1 (5 bases). Germline V lookup: CDR1 SQVTM, CDR2 ANQGSEA. The CDR3 totals 12 residues.

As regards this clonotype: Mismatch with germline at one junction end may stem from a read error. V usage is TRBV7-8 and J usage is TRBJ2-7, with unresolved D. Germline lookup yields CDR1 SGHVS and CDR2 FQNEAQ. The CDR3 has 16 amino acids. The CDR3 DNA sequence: TGTGTCAGCAGTCCAGGCCCCGACCTCGCTAACTACGAGCAGTACTTC. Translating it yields CVSSPGPDLANYEQYF.

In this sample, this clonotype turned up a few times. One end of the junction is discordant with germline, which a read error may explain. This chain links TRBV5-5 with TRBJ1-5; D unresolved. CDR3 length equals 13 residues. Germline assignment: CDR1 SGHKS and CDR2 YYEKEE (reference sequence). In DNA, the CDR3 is TGTACCAGCAGCCCCGCCCCGACTCAGCCCCAGCATTTT. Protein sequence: CTSSPAPTQPQHF.

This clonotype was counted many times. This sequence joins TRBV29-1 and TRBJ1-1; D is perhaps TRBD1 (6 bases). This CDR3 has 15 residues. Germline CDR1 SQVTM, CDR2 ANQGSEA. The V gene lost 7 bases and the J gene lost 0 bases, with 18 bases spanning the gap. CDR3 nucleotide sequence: TGCAGCGCCATGCGACCCACAGGGCTGAACACTGAAGCTTTCTTT. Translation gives CSAMRPTGLNTEAFF.